This T cell receptor beta chain was captured by sequencing in a study of cytomegalovirus exposure and HLA in healthy donors. On this clone itself: Its antigen is still unknown.

Whole-study results and caveats: A previous analysis found most TCR beta V segments productive roughly 87% or roughly 30% of the time. Rare TCR sequences predominated, though certain public TCRs were found in many donors.

This CDR3 contains 15 residues. Per germline, CDR1 SGDLS and CDR2 YYNGEE. Trimming removed 3 bases from V and 3 bases from J; junction bases left unmatched: 5. Primers for the PCR totalled 60 Vbeta and 13 Jbeta. Some clones are missing from TCRdb's copy, which holds only in-frame ones; the method was immunoSEQ multiplex PCR. The profile shows approximately 140,000 clones, about 80% of them singletons. The sequencing sample was made of PBMCs. This TCR was recovered from a man in his forties in good health and CMV-seropositive. The chain links TRBV9 to TRBJ1-3; 8 bases align to TRBD1. The CDR3 spells CASSGAGGFGNTIYF. DNA for the CDR3: TGTGCCAGCAGCGGGGCAGGGGGCTTTGGAAACACCATATATTTT.